The sequence of this T cell receptor beta chain was determined in a study of blood T cell repertoires in COVID-19. Study background: Sites in the United States, Italy and Spain provided acute and convalescent COVID-19 samples. T cells, B-cell-depleted T cells, or PBMCs provided the cDNA or gDNA that served as material.

Losses at the gene ends were 0 bases for V and 7 bases for J; bases not matched to a gene: 0. The CDR3 spans 14 residues. Germline V lookup: CDR1 ENHRY, CDR2 SYGVKD. Original processing notes: The assay estimated nucleated cells by amplifying reference gene primers. Clones were sequenced by immunoSEQ multiplex PCR, and TCRdb holds only the in-frame ones, with some missing. That table furnishes V, J and clone size, whereas the DNA furnished D and trimming. In the table there are around 230,000 clones, about nine tenths of which are singletons. The chain combines TRBV10-3 with TRBJ2-1; 10 bases match TRBD1. This receptor was identified in a young man who had recovered from COVID-19. Material for sequencing was peripheral blood. CDR3 region: CAISESDRGNEQFF. Here the CDR3 DNA reads TGTGCCATCAGTGAGTCGGACAGGGGGAATGAGCAGTTCTTC.